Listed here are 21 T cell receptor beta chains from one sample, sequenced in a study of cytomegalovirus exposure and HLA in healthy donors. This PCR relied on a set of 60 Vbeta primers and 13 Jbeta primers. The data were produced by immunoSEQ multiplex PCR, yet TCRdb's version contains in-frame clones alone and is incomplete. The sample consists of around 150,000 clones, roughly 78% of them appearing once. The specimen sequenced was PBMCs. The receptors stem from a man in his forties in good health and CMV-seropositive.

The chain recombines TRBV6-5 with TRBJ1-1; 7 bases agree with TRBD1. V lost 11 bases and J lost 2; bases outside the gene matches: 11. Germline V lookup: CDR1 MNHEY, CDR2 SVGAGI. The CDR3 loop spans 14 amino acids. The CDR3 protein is CACSAGTANTEAFF. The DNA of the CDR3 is TGTGCCTGTTCAGCCGGGACAGCTAACACTGAAGCTTTCTTT.

CDR3 DNA: TGCAGCGCTTCGACAGGGAGGTATGGCTACACCTTC. This codes for CSASTGRYGYTF. V usage is TRBV29-1 and J usage is TRBJ1-2, with TRBD1 matching 7 bases. This CDR3 has 12 residues. Per germline, CDR1 SQVTM and CDR2 ANQGSEA. Trimming took 7 bases from V and 5 from J; bases not matched to a gene: 7.

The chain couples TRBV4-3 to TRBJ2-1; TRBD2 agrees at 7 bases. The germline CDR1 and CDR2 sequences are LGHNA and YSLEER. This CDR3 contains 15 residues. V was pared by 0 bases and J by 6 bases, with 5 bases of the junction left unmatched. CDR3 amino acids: CASSQDGTTLNEQFF. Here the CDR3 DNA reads TGCGCCAGCAGCCAAGACGGGACTACCCTCAATGAGCAGTTCTTC.

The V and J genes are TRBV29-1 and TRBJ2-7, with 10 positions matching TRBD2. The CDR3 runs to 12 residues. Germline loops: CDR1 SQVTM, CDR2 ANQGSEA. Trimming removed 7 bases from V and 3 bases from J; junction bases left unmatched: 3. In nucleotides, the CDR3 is TGCAGCGGAAGCGGGGGGGGCTACGAGCAGTACTTC. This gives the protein CSGSGGGYEQYF.

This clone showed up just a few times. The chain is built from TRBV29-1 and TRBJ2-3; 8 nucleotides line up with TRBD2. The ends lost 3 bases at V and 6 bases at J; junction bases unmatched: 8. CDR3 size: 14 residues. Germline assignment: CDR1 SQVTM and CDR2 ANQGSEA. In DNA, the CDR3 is TGCAGCGTTGATCCCAGCGGGGGTTCGGATACGCAGTATTTT. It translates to CSVDPSGGSDTQYF.

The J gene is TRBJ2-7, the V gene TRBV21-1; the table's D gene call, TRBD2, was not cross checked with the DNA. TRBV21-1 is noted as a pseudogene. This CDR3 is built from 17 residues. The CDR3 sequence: CASSKSPERFSPYEQYF. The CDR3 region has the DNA TGTGCCAGCAGCAAAAGCCCGGAGAGGTTTAGCCCCTACGAGCAGTACTTC.

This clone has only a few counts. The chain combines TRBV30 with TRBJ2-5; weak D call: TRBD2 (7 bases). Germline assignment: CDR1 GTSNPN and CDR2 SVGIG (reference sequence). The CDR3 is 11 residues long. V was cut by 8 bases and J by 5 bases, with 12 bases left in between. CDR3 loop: CARRGPETQYF. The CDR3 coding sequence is TGTGCCCGGCGGGGGCCGGAGACCCAGTACTTC.

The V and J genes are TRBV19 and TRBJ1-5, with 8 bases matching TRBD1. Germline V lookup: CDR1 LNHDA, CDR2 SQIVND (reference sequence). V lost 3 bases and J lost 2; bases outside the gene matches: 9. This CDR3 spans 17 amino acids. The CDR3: CASSIWLGQGRNQPQHF. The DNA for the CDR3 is TGTGCCAGTAGTATTTGGCTTGGACAGGGTCGCAATCAGCCCCAGCATTTT.

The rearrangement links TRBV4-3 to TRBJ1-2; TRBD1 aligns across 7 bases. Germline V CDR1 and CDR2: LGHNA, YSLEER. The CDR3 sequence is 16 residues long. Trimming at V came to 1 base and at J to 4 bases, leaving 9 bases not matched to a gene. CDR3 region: CASSQVEGALGYGYTF. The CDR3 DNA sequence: TGCGCCAGCAGCCAAGTCGAGGGGGCGCTGGGCTATGGCTACACCTTC.

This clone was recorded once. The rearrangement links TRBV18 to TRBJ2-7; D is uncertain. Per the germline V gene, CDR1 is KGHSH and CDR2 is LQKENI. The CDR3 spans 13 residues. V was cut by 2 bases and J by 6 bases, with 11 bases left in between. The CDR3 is CASSPSSVSEQYF. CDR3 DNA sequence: TGTGCCAGCTCACCAAGCTCCGTGAGCGAGCAGTACTTC.

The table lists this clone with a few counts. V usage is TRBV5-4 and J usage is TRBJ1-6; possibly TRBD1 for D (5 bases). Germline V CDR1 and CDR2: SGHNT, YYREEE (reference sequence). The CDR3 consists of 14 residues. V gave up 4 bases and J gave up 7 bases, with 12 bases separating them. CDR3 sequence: CASSPRGRNSPLHF. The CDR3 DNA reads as TGTGCCAGCAGCCCCCGGGGGAGGAATTCACCCCTCCACTTT.

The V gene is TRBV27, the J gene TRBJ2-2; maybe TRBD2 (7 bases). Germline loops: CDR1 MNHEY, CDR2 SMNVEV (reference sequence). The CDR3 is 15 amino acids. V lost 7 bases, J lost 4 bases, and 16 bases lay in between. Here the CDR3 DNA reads TGTGCCAGCACCCTTCGGGGGGCGCTCACCGGGGAGCTGTTTTTT. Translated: CASTLRGALTGELFF.

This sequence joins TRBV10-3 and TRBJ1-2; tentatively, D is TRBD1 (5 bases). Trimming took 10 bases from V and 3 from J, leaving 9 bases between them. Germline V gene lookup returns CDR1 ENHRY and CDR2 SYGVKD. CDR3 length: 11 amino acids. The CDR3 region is CATGHHYGYTF. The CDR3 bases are TGTGCCACCGGACATCACTATGGCTACACCTTC.

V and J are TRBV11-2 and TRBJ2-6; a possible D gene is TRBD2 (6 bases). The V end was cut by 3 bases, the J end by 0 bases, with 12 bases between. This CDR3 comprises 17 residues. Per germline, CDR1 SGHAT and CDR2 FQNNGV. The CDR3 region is CASSLEGRISGANVLTF. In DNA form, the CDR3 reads TGTGCCAGCAGCTTGGAAGGGAGGATCTCTGGGGCCAACGTCCTGACTTTC.

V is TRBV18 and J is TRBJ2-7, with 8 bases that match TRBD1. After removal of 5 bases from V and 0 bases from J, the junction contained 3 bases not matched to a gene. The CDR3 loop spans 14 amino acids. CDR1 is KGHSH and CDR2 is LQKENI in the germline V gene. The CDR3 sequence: CASSRQGSSYEQYF. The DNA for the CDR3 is TGTGCCAGCTCAAGACAGGGGAGCTCCTACGAGCAGTACTTC.

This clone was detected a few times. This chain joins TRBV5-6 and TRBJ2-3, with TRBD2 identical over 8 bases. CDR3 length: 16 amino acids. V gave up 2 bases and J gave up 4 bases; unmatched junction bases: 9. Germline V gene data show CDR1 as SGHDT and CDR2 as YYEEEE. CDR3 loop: CASSLGAGVAPDTQYF. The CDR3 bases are TGTGCCAGCAGCTTAGGAGCGGGGGTCGCCCCAGATACGCAGTATTTT. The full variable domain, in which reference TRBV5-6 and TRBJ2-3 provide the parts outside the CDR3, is DAGVTQSPTHLIKTRGQQVTLRCSPKSGHDTVSWYQQALGQGPQFIFQYYEEEERQRGNFPDRFSGHQFPNYSSELNVNALLLGDSALYLCASSLGAGVAPDTQYFGPGTRLTVL.

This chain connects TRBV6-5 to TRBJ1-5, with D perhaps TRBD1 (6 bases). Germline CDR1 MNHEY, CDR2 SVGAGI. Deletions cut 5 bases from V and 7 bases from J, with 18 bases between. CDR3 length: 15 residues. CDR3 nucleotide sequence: TGTGCCAGCAGTGTACAGGACAGCCTCCCCCAGCCCCAGCATTTT. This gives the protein CASSVQDSLPQPQHF.

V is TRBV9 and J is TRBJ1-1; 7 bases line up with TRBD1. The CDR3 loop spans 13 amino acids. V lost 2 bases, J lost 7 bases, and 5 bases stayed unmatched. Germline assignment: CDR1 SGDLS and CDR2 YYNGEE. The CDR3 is CASSVDRAGEAFF. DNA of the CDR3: TGTGCCAGCAGCGTCGACAGGGCTGGTGAAGCTTTCTTT.

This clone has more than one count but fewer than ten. CDR3 loop: CASSLGGGQVTGELFF. For the CDR3, the DNA is TGCGCCAGCAGCTTGGGCGGCGGGCAGGTCACCGGGGAGCTGTTTTTT. The chain is built from TRBV5-1 and TRBJ2-2, with D possibly matching TRBD2 (5 bases). The length of the CDR3 is 16 residues. Deletions cut 0 bases from V and 4 bases from J, with 13 bases between. Germline loops: CDR1 SGHRS, CDR2 YFSETQ.

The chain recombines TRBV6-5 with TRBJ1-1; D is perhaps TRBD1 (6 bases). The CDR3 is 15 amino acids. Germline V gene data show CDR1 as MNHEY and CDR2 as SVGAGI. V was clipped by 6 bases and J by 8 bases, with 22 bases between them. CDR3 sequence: CASSSRQDPTAEAFF. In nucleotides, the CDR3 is TGTGCCAGCAGCTCCCGACAGGATCCAACGGCGGAAGCTTTCTTT.

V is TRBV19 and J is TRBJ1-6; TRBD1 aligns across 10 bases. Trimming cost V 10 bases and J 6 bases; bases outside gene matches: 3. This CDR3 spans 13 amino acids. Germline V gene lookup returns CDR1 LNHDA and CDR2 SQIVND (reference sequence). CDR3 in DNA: TGTGCCACCAGACAGGGGGCTAATTCACCCCTCCACTTT. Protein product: CATRQGANSPLHF.